This record concerns one TCR beta chain sequence. Its target is unknown. This sample was included in a study of cytomegalovirus exposure and HLA in healthy donors. The repertoire was sequenced with immunoSEQ multiplex PCR; TCRdb's copy has only in-frame clones and lacks some. Of 190,000 or so clones in the sample, around 82% are singletons; the top ten hold around 2.8%. The trim removed 8 bases at V and 5 bases at J, leaving 19 bases unmatched. The CDR3 has 16 residues. In germline, CDR1 is GTSNPN, CDR2 SVGIG (reference sequence). Study outcomes and limitations: Specificity for CMV antigens was confirmed in vitro for a few of the CMV-associated chains.

This chain joins TRBV30 and TRBJ1-1; 8 nucleotides line up with TRBD1. The sequenced sample was PBMCs. This TCR was sampled from a young woman in good health and CMV-seropositive. CDR3 residues: CARSVSPTGGGTEAFF. The DNA of the CDR3 is TGTGCCCGGTCAGTAAGCCCTACAGGGGGTGGAACTGAAGCTTTCTTT.